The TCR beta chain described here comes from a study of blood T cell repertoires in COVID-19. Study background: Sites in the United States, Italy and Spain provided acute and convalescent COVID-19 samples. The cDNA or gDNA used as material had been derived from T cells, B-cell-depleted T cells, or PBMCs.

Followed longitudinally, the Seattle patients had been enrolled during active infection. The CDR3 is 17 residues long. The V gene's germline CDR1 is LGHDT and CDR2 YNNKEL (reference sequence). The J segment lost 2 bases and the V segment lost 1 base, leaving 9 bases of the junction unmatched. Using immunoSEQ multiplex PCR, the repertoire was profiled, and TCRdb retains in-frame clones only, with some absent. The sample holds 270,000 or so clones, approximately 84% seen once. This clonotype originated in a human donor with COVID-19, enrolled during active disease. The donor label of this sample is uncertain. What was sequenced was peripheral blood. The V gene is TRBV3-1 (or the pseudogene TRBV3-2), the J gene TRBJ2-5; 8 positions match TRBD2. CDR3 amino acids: CASSQARGGNYQETQYF. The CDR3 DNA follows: TGTGCCAGCAGCCAAGCCCGGGGGGGCAATTATCAAGAGACCCAGTACTTC.